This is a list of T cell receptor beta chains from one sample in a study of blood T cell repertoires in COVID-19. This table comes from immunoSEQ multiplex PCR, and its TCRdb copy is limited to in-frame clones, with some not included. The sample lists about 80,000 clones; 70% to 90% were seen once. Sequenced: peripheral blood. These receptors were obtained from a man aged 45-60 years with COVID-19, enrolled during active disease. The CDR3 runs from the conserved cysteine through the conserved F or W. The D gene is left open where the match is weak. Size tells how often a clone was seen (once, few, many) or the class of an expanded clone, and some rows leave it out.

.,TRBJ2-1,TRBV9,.,TGTGCCAGCAGCGTTGAGGCCCCGTACAATGAGCAGTTCTTC,CASSVEAPYNEQFF
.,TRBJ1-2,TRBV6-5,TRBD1,TGTGCCAGCAGTTGGGACAGGAGTTATGGCTACACCTTC,CASSWDRSYGYTF
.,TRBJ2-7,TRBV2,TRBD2,TGTGCCAGCAGTGAAGCTCCATGGACTAGCGGCCGCTACGAGCAGTACTTC,CASSEAPWTSGRYEQYF
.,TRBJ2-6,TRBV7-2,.,TGTGCCAGCAGCTCCTTTAGTGCCTCCCGGGCCAACGTCCTGACTTTC,CASSSFSASRANVLTF
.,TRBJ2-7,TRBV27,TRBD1,TGTGCCAGCAGTCTCCGGGTGGGGACAGGGTCCTACGAGCAGTACTTC,CASSLRVGTGSYEQYF
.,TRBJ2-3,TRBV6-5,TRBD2,TGTGCCAGCAGTACTAGCGGGAGCTCAGATACGCAGTATTTT,CASSTSGSSDTQYF
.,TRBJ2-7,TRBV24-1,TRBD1,TGTGCCACCACCCGGACAGGACCGAGGGACGAGCAGTACTTC,CATTRTGPRDEQYF
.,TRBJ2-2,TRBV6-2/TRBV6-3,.,TGTGCCAGCAGTCTCACCGGGGAGCTGTTTTTT,CASSLTGELFF
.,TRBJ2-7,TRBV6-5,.,TGTGCCAGCAGCCGCGGTACCTACGAGCAGTACTTC,CASSRGTYEQYF
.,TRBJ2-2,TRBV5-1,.,TGCGCCAGCAGCTTGGACGGTTCGAGCACCGGGGAGCTGTTTTTT,CASSLDGSSTGELFF
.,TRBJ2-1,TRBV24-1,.,TGTGCCACCAGTCCAGGGCGAAGCTCCTACAATGAGCAGTTCTTC,CATSPGRSSYNEQFF
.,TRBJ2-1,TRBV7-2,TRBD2,TGTGCCAGCAGCTCCGGGACTAGCGGGAGATCCTACAATGAGCAGTTCTTC,CASSSGTSGRSYNEQFF
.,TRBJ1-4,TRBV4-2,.,TGTGCCAGCACTTTAGGGCAGGGGAATGAAAAACTGTTTTTT,CASTLGQGNEKLFF
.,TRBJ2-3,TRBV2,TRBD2,TGTGCCAGCAGTCCTCTAGCGGGAGGGCGAGATACGCAGTATTTT,CASSPLAGGRDTQYF
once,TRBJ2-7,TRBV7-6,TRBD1,TGTGCCAGCAGCCTGGACAGGACAGAGCAGTACTTC,CASSLDRTEQYF
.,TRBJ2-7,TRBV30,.,TGTGCCTGGGCGATGCGGGATCTCGTGGAGCAGTACTTC,CAWAMRDLVEQYF
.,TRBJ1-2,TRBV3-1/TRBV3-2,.,TGTGCCAGCAGCCAAGGGAGCAGTAGAGGAGTCTTC,CASSQGSSRGVF
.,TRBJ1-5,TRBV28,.,TGTGCCAGCAGTTTCGCAGGGCTTGCTCAGCCCCAGCATTTT,CASSFAGLAQPQHF
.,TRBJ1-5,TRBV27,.,TGTGCCAGCAGTTCCACAACCGGGGTGGATCAGCCCCAGCATTTT,CASSSTTGVDQPQHF
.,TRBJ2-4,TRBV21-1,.,TGTGCCAGCAGCAAAGTTAGGGAAAATAGAAAGGGACAGAGAAACATTCAGTACTTC,CASSKVRENRKGQRNIQYF
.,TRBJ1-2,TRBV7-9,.,TGTGCCAGCAGCTTAGATACAGGGAGTGGCTACACCTTC,CASSLDTGSGYTF
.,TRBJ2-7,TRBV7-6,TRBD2,TGTGCCAGCAGCTTACTAGCGGCTGCCTACGAGCAGTACTTC,CASSLLAAAYEQYF
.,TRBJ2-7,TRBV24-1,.,TGTGCCACCAGTGATACTCTCTGTTGGGCTTCCATCTTAGTAAGCGAGCAGTACTTC,CATSDTLCWASILVSEQYF
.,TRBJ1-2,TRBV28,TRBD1,TGTGCCAGCAGTCCACAGGGGGTTACTAACTATGGCTACACCTTC,CASSPQGVTNYGYTF
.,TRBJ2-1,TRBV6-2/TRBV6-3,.,TGTGCCAGCAGCCAGTGGCGAGGGTACAATGAGCAGTTCTTC,CASSQWRGYNEQFF
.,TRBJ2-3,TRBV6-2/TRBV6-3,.,TGTGCCAGCAGTTACTCGGGACTGATCACAGATACGCAGTATTTT,CASSYSGLITDTQYF
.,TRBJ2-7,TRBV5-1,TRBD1,TGCGCCAGCAACTCGGGACAGGGTACGTCCGAGCAGTACTTC,CASNSGQGTSEQYF
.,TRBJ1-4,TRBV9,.,TGTGCCAGCAGCGTAAATCAGGGGTGGGAAAAACTGTTTTTT,CASSVNQGWEKLFF
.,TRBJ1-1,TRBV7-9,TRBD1,TGTGCCAGCAGCCCTCGACAGGGAGGGAACACTGAAGCTTTCTTT,CASSPRQGGNTEAFF